What follows is one T cell receptor beta chain and its context. Its target is unknown. Germline trimming cut 8 bases from V and 2 bases from J; bases unmatched to any gene: 3. Germline V gives CDR1 GTSNPN, CDR2 SVGIG (reference sequence). The CDR3 length is 12 residues. Data came from immunoSEQ multiplex PCR; TCRdb stores just in-frame clones and leaves some out. The repertoire holds millions of clones, with roughly 93% as singletons. This entry belongs to a study of shared clonotypes between healthy human individuals. On the study more broadly: Used for every donor were three CD4 naive, three CD4 memory, two CD8 naive and one CD8 memory plate. Findings and limits, study-wide: Shared across several donors were approximately 5% of the naive CD4 clonotypes. Rarefaction demonstrated incomplete sorted-subset sequencing despite large depth.

The sequence derives from a man aged 18 to 29 in good health. Some clones in this sample may be carry-over from other donors' samples. The genes are TRBV30 and TRBJ1-3, with 7 bases lining up with TRBD1. Input material: naive CD4+ T cells from PBMCs. Subset indicated: CD45RA+ positively selected. The DNA for the CDR3 is TGTGCCGGGACAGTTACTGGAAACACCATATATTTT. Translation gives CAGTVTGNTIYF.